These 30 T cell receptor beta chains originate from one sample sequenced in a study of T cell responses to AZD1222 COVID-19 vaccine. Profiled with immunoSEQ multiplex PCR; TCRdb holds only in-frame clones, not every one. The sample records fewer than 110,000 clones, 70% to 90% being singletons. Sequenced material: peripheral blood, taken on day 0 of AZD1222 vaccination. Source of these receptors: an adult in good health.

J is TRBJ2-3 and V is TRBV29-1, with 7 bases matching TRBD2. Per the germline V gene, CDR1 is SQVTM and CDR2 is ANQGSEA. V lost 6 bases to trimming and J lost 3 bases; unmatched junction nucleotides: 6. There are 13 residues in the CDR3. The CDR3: CSVLRDYTDTQYF. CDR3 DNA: TGCAGCGTCCTCCGGGACTATACAGATACGCAGTATTTT.

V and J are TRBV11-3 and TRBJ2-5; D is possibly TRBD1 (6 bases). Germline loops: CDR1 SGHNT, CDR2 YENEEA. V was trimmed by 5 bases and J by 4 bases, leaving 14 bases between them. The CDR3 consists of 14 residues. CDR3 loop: CASSSKTGGETQYF. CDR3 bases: TGTGCCAGCAGCAGTAAGACAGGCGGAGAGACCCAGTACTTC.

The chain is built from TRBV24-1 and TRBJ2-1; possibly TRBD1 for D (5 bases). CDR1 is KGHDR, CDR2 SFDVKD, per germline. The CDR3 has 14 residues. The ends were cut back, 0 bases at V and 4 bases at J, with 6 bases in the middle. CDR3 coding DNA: TGTGCCACCAGTGATTTGACAGGTTACAATGAGCAGTTCTTC. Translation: CATSDLTGYNEQFF.

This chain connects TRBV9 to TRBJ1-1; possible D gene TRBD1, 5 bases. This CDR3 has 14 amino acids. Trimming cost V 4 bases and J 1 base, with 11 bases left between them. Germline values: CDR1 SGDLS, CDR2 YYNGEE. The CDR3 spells CASSSQTANTEAFF. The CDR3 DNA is TGTGCCAGCAGCTCACAGACAGCGAACACTGAAGCTTTCTTT.

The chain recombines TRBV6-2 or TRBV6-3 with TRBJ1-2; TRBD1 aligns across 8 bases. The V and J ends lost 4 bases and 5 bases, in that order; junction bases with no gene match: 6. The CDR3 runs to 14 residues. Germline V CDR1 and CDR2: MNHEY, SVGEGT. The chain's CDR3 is CASSSGTGIYGYTF. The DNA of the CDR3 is TGTGCCAGCAGTTCCGGGACAGGCATTTATGGCTACACCTTC.

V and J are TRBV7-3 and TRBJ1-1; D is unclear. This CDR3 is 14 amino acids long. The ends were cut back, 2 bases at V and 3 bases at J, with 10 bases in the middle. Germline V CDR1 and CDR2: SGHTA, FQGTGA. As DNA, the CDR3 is TGTGCCAGCAGCTTATCCCCAGCGGACACTGAAGCTTTCTTT. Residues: CASSLSPADTEAFF. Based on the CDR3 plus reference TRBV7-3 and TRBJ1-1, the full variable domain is GAGVSQTPSNKVTEKGKYVELRCDPISGHTALYWYRQSLGQGPEFLIYFQGTGAADDSGLPNDRFFAVRPEGSVSTLKIQRTERGDSAVYLCASSLSPADTEAFFGQGTRLTVV.

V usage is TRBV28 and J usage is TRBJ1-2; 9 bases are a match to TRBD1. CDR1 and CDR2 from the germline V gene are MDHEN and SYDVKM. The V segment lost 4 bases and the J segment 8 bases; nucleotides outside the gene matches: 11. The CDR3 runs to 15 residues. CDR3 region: CASSSSLQGAEGYTF. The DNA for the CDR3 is TGTGCCAGCAGTTCCAGCTTACAGGGGGCGGAAGGCTACACCTTC.

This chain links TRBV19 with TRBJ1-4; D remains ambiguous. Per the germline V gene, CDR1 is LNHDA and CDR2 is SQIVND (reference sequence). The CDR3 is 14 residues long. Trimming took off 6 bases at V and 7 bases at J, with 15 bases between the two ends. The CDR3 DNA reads TGTGCCAGTAGGTCTGTGGATTCGAGTGAAAAACTGTTTTTT. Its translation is CASRSVDSSEKLFF.

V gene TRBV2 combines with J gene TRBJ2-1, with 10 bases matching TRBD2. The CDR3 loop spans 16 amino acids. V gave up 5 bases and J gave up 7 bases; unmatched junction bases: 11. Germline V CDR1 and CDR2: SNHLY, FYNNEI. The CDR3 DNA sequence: TGTGCCAGCAGTCCGACCACTAGCGGGATAAAGAATGAGCAGTTCTTC. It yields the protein CASSPTTSGIKNEQFF.

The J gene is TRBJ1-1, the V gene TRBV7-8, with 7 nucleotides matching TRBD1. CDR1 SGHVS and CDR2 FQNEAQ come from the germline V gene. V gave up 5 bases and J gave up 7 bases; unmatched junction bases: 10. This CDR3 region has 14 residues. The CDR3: CASSPGTAFSEAFF. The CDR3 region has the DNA TGTGCCAGCAGCCCCGGGACAGCCTTTAGTGAAGCTTTCTTT.

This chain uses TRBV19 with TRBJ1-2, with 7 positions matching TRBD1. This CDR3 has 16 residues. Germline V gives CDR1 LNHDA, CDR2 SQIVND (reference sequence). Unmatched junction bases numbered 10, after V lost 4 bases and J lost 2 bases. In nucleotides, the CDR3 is TGTGCCAGTAGTACACAGGGGAATGCCGTGAACTATGGCTACACCTTC. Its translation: CASSTQGNAVNYGYTF.

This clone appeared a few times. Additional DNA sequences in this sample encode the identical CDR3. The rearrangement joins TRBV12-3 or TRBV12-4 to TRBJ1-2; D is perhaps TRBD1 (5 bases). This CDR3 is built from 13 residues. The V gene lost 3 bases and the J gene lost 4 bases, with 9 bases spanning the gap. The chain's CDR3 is CASSFGQPYGYTF. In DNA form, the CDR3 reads TGTGCCAGCAGTTTCGGACAACCCTATGGCTACACCTTC.

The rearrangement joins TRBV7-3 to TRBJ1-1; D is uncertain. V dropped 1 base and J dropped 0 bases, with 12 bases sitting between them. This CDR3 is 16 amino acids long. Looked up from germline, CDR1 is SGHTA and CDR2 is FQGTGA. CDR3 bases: TGTGCCAGCAGCTTAAGCAACCTGGCGGTGAACACTGAAGCTTTCTTT. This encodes CASSLSNLAVNTEAFF.

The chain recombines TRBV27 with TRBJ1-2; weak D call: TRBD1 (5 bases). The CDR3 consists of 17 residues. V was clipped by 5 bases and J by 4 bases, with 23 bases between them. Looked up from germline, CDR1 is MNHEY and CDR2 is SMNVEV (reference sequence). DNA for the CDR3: TGTGCCAGCAGTCACCTTACGTCACCGAGGGGAAGCTATGGCTACACCTTC. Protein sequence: CASSHLTSPRGSYGYTF.

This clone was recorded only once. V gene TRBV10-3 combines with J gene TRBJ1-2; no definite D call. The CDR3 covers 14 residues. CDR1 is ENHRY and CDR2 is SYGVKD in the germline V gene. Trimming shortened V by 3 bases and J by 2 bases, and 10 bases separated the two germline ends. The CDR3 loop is CAISDPTENYGYTF. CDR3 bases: TGTGCCATCAGTGATCCCACAGAGAACTATGGCTACACCTTC.

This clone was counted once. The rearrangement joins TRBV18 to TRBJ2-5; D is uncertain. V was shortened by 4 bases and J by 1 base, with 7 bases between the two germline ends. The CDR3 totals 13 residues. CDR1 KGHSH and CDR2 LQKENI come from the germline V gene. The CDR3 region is CASSQATQETQYF. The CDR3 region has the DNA TGTGCCAGCTCACAAGCTACCCAAGAGACCCAGTACTTC.

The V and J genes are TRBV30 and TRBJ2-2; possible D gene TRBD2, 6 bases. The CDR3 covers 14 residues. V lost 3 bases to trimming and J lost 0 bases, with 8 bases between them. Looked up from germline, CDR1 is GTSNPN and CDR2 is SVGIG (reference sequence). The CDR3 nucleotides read TGTGCCTGGAGAGTAGCGGCGAACACCGGGGAGCTGTTTTTT. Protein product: CAWRVAANTGELFF.

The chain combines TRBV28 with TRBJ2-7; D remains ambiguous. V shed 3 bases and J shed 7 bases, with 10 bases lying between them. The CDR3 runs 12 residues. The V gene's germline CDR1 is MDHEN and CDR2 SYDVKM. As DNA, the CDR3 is TGTGCCAGCAGTTTGTCGGAAGGAGAGCAGTACTTC. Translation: CASSLSEGEQYF.

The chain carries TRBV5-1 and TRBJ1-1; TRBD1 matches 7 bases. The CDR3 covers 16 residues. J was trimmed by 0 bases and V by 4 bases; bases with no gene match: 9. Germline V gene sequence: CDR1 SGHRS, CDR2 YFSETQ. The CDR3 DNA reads TGCGCCAGCAGCCACGATCCGGGACAGATGAACACTGAAGCTTTCTTT. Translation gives CASSHDPGQMNTEAFF.

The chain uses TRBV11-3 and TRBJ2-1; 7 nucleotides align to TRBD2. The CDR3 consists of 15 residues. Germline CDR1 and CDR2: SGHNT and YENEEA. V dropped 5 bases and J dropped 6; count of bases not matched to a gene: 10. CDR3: CASSHGGGSVNEQFF. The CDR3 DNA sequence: TGTGCCAGCAGCCACGGCGGCGGGAGCGTCAATGAGCAGTTCTTC.

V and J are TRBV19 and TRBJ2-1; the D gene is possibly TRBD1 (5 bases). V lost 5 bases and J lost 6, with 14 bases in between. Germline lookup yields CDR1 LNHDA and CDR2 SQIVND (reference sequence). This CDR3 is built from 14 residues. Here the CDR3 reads CASSLTRDINEQFF. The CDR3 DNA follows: TGTGCCAGTAGTCTCACCAGGGATATCAATGAGCAGTTCTTC.

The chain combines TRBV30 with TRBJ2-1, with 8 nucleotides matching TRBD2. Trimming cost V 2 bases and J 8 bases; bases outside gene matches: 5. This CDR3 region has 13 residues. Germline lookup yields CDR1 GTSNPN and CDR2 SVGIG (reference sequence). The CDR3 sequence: CAWSSLGRDEQFF. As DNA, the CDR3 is TGTGCCTGGAGTTCGCTCGGGAGGGATGAGCAGTTCTTC.

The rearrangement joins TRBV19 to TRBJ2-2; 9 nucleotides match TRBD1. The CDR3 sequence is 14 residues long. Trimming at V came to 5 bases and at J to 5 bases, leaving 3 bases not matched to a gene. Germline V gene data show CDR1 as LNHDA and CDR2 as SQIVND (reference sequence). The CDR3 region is CASSEQGATGELFF. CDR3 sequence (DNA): TGTGCCAGTAGTGAACAGGGGGCGACCGGGGAGCTGTTTTTT.

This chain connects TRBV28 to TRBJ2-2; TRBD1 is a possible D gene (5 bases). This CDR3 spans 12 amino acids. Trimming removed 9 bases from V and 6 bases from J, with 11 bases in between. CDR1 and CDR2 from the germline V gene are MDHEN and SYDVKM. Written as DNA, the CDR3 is TGTGCCAGTGGTACAGGCCCCGGGGAGCTGTTTTTT. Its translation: CASGTGPGELFF.

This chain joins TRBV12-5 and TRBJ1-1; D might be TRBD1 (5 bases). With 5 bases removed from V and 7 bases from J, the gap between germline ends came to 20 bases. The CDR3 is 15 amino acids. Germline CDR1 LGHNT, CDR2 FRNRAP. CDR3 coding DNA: TGTGCTAGTGGTCCCCTCGGGGGATCGCGGGGTGAAGCTTTCTTT. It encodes CASGPLGGSRGEAFF. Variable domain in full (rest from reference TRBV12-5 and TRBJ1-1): DARVTQTPRHKVTEMGQEVTMRCQPILGHNTVFWYRQTMMQGLELLAYFRNRAPLDDSGMPKDRFSAEMPDATLATLKIQPSEPRDSAVYFCASGPLGGSRGEAFFGQGTRLTVV.

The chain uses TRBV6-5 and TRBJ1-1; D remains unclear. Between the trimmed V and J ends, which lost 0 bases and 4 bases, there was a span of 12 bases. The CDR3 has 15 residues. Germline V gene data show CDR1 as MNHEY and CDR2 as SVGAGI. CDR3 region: CASSYSTGSGTEAFF. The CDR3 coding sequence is TGTGCCAGCAGTTACTCGACCGGGTCGGGCACTGAAGCTTTCTTT.

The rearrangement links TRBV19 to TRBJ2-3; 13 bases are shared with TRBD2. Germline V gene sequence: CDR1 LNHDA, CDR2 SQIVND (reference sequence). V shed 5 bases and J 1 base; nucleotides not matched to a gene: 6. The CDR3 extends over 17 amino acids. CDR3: CASSAPGTSGGTDTQYF. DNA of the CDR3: TGTGCCAGTAGTGCACCCGGGACTAGCGGGGGCACAGATACGCAGTATTTT.

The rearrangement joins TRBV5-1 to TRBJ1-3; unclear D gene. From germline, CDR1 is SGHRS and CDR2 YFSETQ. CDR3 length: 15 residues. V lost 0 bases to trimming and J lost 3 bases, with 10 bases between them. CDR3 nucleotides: TGCGCCAGCAGCTTGGCCACGGACCGTGGAAACACCATATATTTT. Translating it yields CASSLATDRGNTIYF.

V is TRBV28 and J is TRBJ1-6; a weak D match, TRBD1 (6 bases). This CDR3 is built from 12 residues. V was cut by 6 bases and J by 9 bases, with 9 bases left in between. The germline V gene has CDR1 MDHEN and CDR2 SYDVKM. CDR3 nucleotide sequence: TGTGCCAGCAGCCGGGACACTTCACCCCTCCACTTT. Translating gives CASSRDTSPLHF.

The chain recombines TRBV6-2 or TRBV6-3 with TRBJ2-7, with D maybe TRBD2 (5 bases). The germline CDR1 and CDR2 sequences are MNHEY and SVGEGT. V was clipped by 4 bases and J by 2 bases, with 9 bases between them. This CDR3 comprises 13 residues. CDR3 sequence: CASSSGVTYEQYF. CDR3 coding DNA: TGTGCCAGCAGTTCCGGGGTAACCTACGAGCAGTACTTC.